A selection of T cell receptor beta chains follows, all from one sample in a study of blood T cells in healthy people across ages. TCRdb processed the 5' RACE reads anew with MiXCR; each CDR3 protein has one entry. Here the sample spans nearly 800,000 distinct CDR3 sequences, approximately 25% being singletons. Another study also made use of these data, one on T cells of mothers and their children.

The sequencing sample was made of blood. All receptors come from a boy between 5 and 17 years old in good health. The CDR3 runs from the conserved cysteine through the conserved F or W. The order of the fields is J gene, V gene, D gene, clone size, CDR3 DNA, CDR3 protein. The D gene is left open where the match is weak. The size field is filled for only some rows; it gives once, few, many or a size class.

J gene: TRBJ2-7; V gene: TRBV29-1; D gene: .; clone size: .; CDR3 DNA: TGCAGCGTTGAAGTCGGCCCCGAGCGGTACTTC; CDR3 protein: CSVEVGPERYF
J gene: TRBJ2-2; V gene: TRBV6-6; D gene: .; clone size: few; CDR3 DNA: TGTGCCAGCAGTTACATCGGGGCCGGGGAGCTGTTTTTT; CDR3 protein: CASSYIGAGELFF
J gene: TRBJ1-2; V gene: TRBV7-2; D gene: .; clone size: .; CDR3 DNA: TGTGCCAGCAGTCGTACAAGTAGCTATGGCTACACCTTC; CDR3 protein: CASSRTSSYGYTF
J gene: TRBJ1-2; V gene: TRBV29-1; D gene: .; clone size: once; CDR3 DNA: TGCAGCGGCGGCCCCGATGGGGGCTACACCTTC; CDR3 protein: CSGGPDGGYTF
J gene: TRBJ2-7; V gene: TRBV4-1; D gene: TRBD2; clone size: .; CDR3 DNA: TGCGCCAGCAGCCAAGAGTTTTCGGGACTACTCGAGCAGTACTTC; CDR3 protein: CASSQEFSGLLEQYF
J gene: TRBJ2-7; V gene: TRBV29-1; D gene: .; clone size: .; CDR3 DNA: TGCAGCGTTGAAGGCGTTATCGGTGCGGGTCCCACTACCTACGAGCAGTACTTC; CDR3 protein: CSVEGVIGAGPTTYEQYF
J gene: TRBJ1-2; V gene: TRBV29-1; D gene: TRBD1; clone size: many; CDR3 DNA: TGCAGCGTGGTGACAGGGTACGGCTACACCTTC; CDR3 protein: CSVVTGYGYTF
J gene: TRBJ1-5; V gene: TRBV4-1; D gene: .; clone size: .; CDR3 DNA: TGCGCCAGCAGCCAAGAGCTCTATGCGGGAACCCAGCATTTT; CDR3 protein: CASSQELYAGTQHF
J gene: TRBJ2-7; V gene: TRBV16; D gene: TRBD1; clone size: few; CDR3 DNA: TGTGCCAGCAGCCAAGCCCCAGGGGGATCCTACGAGCAGTACTTC; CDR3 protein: CASSQAPGGSYEQYF
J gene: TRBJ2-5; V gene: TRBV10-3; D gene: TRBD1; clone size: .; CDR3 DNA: TGTGCCATCAGCGCCGGACTGGGACAGTACCAAGAGACCCAGTACTTC; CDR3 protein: CAISAGLGQYQETQYF
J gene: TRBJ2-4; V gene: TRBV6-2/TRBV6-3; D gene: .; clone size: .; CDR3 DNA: TGTGCCAGCAGTCGATTAGCGTTTAACATTCAGTACTTC; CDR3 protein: CASSRLAFNIQYF
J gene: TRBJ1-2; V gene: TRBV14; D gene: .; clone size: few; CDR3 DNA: TGTGCCAGCAGCCTTGACGTCTATGGCTACACCTTC; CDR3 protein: CASSLDVYGYTF
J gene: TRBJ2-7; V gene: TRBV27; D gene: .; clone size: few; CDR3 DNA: TGTGCCAGCAGTCCCAACCGGGACACCTACGAGCAGTACTTC; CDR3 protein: CASSPNRDTYEQYF
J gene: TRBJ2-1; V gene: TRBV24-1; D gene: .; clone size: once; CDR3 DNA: TGTGCCACCAGTCTCGGGACCGCCGACTACAATGAGCAGTTCTTC; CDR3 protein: CATSLGTADYNEQFF
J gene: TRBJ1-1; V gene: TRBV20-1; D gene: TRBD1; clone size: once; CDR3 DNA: TGCAGTGCTAGAGGACAGGGGGCACGGGGGAACACTGAAGCTTTCTTT; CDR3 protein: CSARGQGARGNTEAFF
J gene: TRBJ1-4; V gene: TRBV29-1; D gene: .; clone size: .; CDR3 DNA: TGCAGCGCCGCCGCACTGGGTAATGAAAAACTGTTTTTT; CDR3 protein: CSAAALGNEKLFF
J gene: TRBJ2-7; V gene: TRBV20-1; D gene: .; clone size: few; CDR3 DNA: TGCAGTGCTAGAATCTCCTACGAGCAGTACTTC; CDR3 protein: CSARISYEQYF
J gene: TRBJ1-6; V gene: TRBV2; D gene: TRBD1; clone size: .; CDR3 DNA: TGTGCCAGCAATCCGGGACAGAGAAATTCACCCCTCCACTTT; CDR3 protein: CASNPGQRNSPLHF
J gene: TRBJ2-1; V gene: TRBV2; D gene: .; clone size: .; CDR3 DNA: TGTGCCAGCAGTGAAGTGAGGAGCTCCTACAATGAACAGTTCTTC; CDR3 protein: CASSEVRSSYNEQFF
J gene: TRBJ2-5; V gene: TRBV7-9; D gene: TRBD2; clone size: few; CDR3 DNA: TGTGCCAGCAGCACCTCGACTAGCGGGGGGGGCCTCCAAGAGACCCAGTACTTC; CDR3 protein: CASSTSTSGGGLQETQYF
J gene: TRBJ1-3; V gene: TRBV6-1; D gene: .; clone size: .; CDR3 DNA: TGTGCCAGCAGTGAAGCAAGGGCCTTCTTTGGAAACACCATATATTTT; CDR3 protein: CASSEARAFFGNTIYF
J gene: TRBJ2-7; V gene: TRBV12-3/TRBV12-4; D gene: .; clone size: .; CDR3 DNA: TGTGCCAGCAGAGAAGGGGTCAGTTCCTACGAGCAGTACTTC; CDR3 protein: CASREGVSSYEQYF
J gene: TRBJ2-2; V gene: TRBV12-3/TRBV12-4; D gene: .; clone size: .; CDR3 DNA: TGTGCCAGCAGTCACCTTACAGGGATGGGGACCGGGGAGCTGTTTTTT; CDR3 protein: CASSHLTGMGTGELFF
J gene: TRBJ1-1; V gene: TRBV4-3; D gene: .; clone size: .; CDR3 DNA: TGCGCCAGCAGCCAAGACGAGGGCCTGAACACTGAAGCTTTCTTT; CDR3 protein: CASSQDEGLNTEAFF
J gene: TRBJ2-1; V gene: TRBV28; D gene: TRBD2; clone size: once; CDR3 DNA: TGTGCCAGCAGTTTTGGGGGCGGGGGGACGCACAATGAGCAGTTCTTC; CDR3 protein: CASSFGGGGTHNEQFF
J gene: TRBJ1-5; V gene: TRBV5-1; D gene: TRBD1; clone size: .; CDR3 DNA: TGCGCCAGCAGCCTATTGGACAGGGGGTCCAATCAGCCCCAGCATTTT; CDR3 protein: CASSLLDRGSNQPQHF
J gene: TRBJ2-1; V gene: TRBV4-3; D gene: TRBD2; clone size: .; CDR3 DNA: TGCGCCAGCAGCCAGACCCCTCTAGCGGGGGCATACAATGAGCAGTTCTTC; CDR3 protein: CASSQTPLAGAYNEQFF
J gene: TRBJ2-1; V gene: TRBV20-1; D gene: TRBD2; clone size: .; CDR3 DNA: TGCAGTGCTAGAGACCCGGGGGGGCTCCCTGAGCAGTTCTTC; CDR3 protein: CSARDPGGLPEQFF
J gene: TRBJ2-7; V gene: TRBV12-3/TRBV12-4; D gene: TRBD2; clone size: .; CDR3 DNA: TGTGCCAGCAGTCCCGGGACTATCGAGCAGTACTTC; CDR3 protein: CASSPGTIEQYF
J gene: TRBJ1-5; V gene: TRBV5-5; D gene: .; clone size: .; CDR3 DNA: TGTGCCAGCAGCTTCGCCCCTAATCAGCCCCAGCATTTT; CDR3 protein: CASSFAPNQPQHF
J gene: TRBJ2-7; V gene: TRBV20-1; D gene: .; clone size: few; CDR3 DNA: TGCAGTGCTTCATTATACCTTAGCGGATTATCCTACGAGCAGTACTTC; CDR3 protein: CSASLYLSGLSYEQYF
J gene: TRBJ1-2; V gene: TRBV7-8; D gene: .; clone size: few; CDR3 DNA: TGTGCCAGCAGCTTAGAGAGGGGCCTATATGGCTACACCTTC; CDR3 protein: CASSLERGLYGYTF
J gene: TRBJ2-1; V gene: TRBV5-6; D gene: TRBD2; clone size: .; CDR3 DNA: TGTGCCAGCAGCAGAACTAGCGTCGATGAGCAGTTCTTC; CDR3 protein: CASSRTSVDEQFF
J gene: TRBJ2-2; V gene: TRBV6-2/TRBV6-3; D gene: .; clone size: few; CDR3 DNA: TGTGCCAGCAGTTACTGGCTCGGACAGAAGAACACCGGGGAGCTGTTTTTT; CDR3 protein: CASSYWLGQKNTGELFF
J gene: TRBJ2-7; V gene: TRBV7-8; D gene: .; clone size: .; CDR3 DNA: TGTGCCAGCAGCACAGGAGGGCCAGGCGAGCAGTACTTC; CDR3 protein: CASSTGGPGEQYF
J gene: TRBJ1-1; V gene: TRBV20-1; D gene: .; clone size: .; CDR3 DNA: TGCAGTGCGAGCCGGCAGGGAAAGACTGGGACTGAAGCTTTCTTT; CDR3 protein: CSASRQGKTGTEAFF
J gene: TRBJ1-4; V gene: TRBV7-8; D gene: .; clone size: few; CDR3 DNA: TGTGCCAGCAGCGAGAGACGGTCTGCAACTAATGAAAAACTGTTTTTT; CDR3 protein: CASSERRSATNEKLFF
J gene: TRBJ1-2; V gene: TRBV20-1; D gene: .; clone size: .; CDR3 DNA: TGCAGTGCTGAACCGAGGGGCGGGAAAGCTAACTATGGCTACACCTTC; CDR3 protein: CSAEPRGGKANYGYTF
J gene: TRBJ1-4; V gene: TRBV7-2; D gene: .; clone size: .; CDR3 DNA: TGTGCCAGCAGCCGACATCGGGTGAATGAAAAACTGTTTTTT; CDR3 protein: CASSRHRVNEKLFF
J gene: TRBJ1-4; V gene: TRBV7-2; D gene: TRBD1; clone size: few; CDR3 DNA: TGTGCCAGCAGCCAAGACAGGGAAGTTCCCAATGAAAAACTGTTTTTT; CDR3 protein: CASSQDREVPNEKLFF
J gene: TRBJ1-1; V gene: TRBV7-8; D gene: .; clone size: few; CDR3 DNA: TGTGCCAGCAGCTTAGAGGGTCCTGTGAACACTGAAGCTTTCTTT; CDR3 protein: CASSLEGPVNTEAFF
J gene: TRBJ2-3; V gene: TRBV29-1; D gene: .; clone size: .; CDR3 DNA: TGCAGCGTTGAAGTCAGAACGGCCGGTATGCAGTATTTT; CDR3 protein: CSVEVRTAGMQYF
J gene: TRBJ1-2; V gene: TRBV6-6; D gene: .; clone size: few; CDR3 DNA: TGTGCCAGCGCCCAGGGATACGATGGCTACACCTTC; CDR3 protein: CASAQGYDGYTF
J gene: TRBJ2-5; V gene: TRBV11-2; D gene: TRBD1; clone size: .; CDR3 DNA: TGTGCCAGCAGTTGGGACAGGGGGTTGGAAGAGACCCAGTACTTC; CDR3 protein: CASSWDRGLEETQYF
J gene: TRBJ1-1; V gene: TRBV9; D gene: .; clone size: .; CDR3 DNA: TGTGCCAGCAGCGTTGTCCCCGGGACGGGTGGGGCTTTCTTT; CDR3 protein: CASSVVPGTGGAFF
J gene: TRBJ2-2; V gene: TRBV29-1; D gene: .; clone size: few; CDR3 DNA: TGCAGCGCCACATCCCCCAGACAGGACTGGACCACCGGGGAGCTGTTTTTT; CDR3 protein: CSATSPRQDWTTGELFF
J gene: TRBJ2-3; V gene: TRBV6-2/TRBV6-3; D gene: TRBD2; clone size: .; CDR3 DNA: TGTGCCAGCAGTCAGATCCCTAGCGGGGGGGCCGGAGATACGCAGTATTTT; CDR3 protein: CASSQIPSGGAGDTQYF